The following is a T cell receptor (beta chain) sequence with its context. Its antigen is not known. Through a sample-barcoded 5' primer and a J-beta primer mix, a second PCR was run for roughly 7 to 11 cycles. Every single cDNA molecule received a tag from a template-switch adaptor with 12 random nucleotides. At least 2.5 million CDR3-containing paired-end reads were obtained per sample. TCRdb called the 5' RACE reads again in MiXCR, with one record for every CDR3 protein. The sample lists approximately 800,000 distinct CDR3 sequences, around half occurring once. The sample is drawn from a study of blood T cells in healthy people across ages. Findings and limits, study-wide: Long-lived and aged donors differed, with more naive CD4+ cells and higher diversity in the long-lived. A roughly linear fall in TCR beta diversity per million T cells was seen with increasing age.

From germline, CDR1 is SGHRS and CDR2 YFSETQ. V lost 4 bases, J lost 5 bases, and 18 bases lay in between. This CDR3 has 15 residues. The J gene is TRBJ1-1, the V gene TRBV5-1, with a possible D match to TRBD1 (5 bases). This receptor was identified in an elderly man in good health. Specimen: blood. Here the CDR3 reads CASSTRWGGSTEAFF. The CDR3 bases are TGCGCCAGCAGCACCCGGTGGGGGGGGAGTACTGAAGCTTTCTTT.